The 5 T cell receptor beta chains below come from one sample, sequenced in a study of OX40 agonist ivuxolimab in advanced cancers. Receptors were amplified or captured by the immunoSEQ multiplex PCR assay. TCRdb re-hosts the immuneACCESS table, in-frame sequences only. Its copies lack some clones; in the studies checked, an unresolved V gene accounts for under half of them, and the cause for the rest is not known. The sample includes approximately 80,000 clones, with more than 80% observed a single time. The ten largest make up under 9.5% of the sample. Material: CD4+ or CD8+ T cells sorted from blood, obtained in a trial of the OX40 agonist ivuxolimab. The receptor set was obtained from an adult with an advanced solid tumor such as melanoma, head and neck, liver or kidney cancer.

This chain links TRBV28 with TRBJ1-1; 9 bases line up with TRBD1. In germline, CDR1 is MDHEN, CDR2 SYDVKM. This CDR3 spans 17 amino acids. J gave up 1 base and V 6 bases, and 12 bases lay outside the gene matches. CDR3 bases: TGTGCCAGCAGAAAGGGACAGGGAGGCCCAGAGAACACTGAAGCTTTCTTT. It translates to CASRKGQGGPENTEAFF.

The chain is built from TRBV7-9 and TRBJ2-7; D could derive from TRBD1 or TRBD2 (5 bases each). CDR1 is SEHNR and CDR2 is FQNEAQ in the germline V gene (reference sequence). The CDR3 extends over 15 amino acids. The V gene lost 4 bases and the J gene lost 0 bases, with 13 bases spanning the gap. The CDR3, as DNA: TGTGCCAGCAGCTACCGGGACGCGAGCTCCTACGAGCAGTACTTC. Encoded protein: CASSYRDASSYEQYF.

This clone was detected a few times. The V and J genes are TRBV7-7 and TRBJ2-1; D is uncertain. The CDR3 runs 12 residues. Looked up from germline, CDR1 is SSHAT and CDR2 is FNYEAQ (reference sequence). The V and J ends lost 1 base and 4 bases respectively, with 2 bases between them. For the CDR3, the DNA is TGTGCCAGCAGCTTAGTGTACAATGAGCAGTTCTTC. Amino acids: CASSLVYNEQFF.

The chain couples TRBV4-3 to TRBJ2-2, with no clear D. CDR3 length: 14 residues. Trimming took 0 bases from V and 7 from J, leaving 9 bases between them. CDR1 and CDR2 from the germline V gene are LGHNA and YSLEER. Written as DNA, the CDR3 is TGCGCCAGCAGCCAAGAGTTGGGCAGCGGGGAGCTGTTTTTT. This gives the protein CASSQELGSGELFF.

This clone was recorded only once. The chain couples TRBV29-1 to TRBJ1-2, with 10 bases that match TRBD1. Germline CDR1 is SQVTM and CDR2 is ANQGSEA. V lost 6 bases, J lost 3 bases, and 19 bases stayed unmatched. The CDR3 length is 18 residues. The CDR3: CSVGQTGGAYKGYYGYTF. The CDR3 region has the DNA TGCAGCGTGGGCCAGACAGGGGGCGCATATAAGGGCTACTATGGCTACACCTTC.